This is a list of T cell receptor beta chains from one sample in a study of blood T cell repertoires in COVID-19. Clones were sequenced by immunoSEQ multiplex PCR, and TCRdb holds only the in-frame ones, with some missing. The sample lists some 25,000 clones, 81% seen once, with 40% to 60% in the top ten. The sequenced material came from peripheral blood. These TCRs come from a man in his forties or fifties with active or convalescent COVID-19. CDR3s include the opening cysteine and the closing phenylalanine or tryptophan. The D gene is left open where the match is weak. Expanded clones get a size class; other rows say once, few or many, or leave the size out.

TRBV5-1	TRBD1	NA	TRBJ1-2	TGCGCCAGCAGCTTGCAGGGGGATGGCTACACCTTC	CASSLQGDGYTF
TRBV19	TRBD1	NA	TRBJ2-7	TGTGCCAGTACCCCCCCATACGGGACAGGGGACTACGAGCAGTACTTC	CASTPPYGTGDYEQYF
TRBV5-1	NA	NA	TRBJ2-2	TGCGCCAGCAGCTTGGCCCAGGGGCCCGGGGAGCTGTTTTTT	CASSLAQGPGELFF
TRBV5-1	NA	NA	TRBJ1-6	TGCGCCAGCAGCTTCCAGGGAAATTCACCCCTCCACTTT	CASSFQGNSPLHF
TRBV30	TRBD2	once	TRBJ2-1	TGTGCCTGGAGTGTACTCTCTCCCCTAGCGGCAGGGTTTCGGTTCTTC	CAWSVLSPLAAGFRFF
TRBV28	NA	NA	TRBJ1-2	TGTGCCAGCAGTGTCGGGACACCTCAGGGCTATGGCTACACCTTC	CASSVGTPQGYGYTF
TRBV4-2	TRBD1	NA	TRBJ2-7	TGTGCCAGCAGCCAAGGGGGGCGGACAGGGGTCAACGAGCAGTACTTC	CASSQGGRTGVNEQYF
TRBV10-3	TRBD1	NA	TRBJ2-7	TGTGCCATCGGAAACAGGGGCGAGCAGTACTTC	CAIGNRGEQYF
TRBV25-1	TRBD1	NA	TRBJ1-2	TGTGCCAGCCGGGACAGCCTTTGGTATGGCTACACCTTC	CASRDSLWYGYTF
TRBV28	TRBD1	NA	TRBJ2-5	TGTGCCAGCACCTGGACAGGGGGAGAGACCCAGTACTTC	CASTWTGGETQYF
TRBV6-4	TRBD2	NA	TRBJ2-4	TGTGCCAGCAGTGACGTGGGAGGGTTGGGCGTTCAGTACTTC	CASSDVGGLGVQYF
TRBV28	NA	NA	TRBJ1-5	TGTGCCAGCAGTTTAGGCCTACAGGGTATGAGGCCCCAGCATTTT	CASSLGLQGMRPQHF
TRBV9	NA	NA	TRBJ1-1	TGTGCCAGCAGCGTAGGCGGGGAGTGGGGGGTGTACACTGAAGCTTTCTTT	CASSVGGEWGVYTEAFF
TRBV4-1	TRBD2	NA	TRBJ2-5	TGCGCCAGCAGCCAAGATCCGCCCCTGACCGGGACTAGCGGGATATACCAAGAGACCCAGTACTTC	CASSQDPPLTGTSGIYQETQYF
TRBV6-5	TRBD2	NA	TRBJ2-5	TGTGCCAGCGTACGGACTAGGCAAGAGACCCAGTACTTC	CASVRTRQETQYF
TRBV19	NA	NA	TRBJ2-7	TGTGCCAGTATCGACGGGGCGGGAGAGCAGTACTTC	CASIDGAGEQYF
TRBV6-4	NA	NA	TRBJ1-6	TGTGCCATACAATTCCAGGAGTCAGGGGATTCACCCCTCCACTTT	CAIQFQESGDSPLHF
TRBV27	TRBD1	NA	TRBJ1-5	TGTGCCAGCAGTCCGGGACAGCACAATCAGCCCCAGCATTTT	CASSPGQHNQPQHF
TRBV20-1	TRBD2	NA	TRBJ2-5	TGCAGTGCTGGCGGGAGGACCCAGTACTTC	CSAGGRTQYF
TRBV9	NA	few	TRBJ2-3	TGTGCCAGCAGCCTCCGGCCGATTAGCCAACTCACAGATACGCAGTATTTT	CASSLRPISQLTDTQYF
TRBV10-2	TRBD2	NA	TRBJ2-2	TGCGCCGGGGGGCCGGGACTAGCGAACACCGGGGAGCTGTTTTTT	CAGGPGLANTGELFF
TRBV12-3/TRBV12-4	NA	NA	TRBJ1-5	TGTGCCAGCAGTTTAGTTTGGACAATGCCCCAGCATTTT	CASSLVWTMPQHF
TRBV6-1	NA	once	TRBJ2-1	TGTGCCAGCAGTGACACAACTAGATACAATGAGCAGTTCTTC	CASSDTTRYNEQFF
TRBV11-2	NA	once	TRBJ1-2	TGTGCCAGCAGGACTGGACAGCTGAACTATGGCTACACCTTC	CASRTGQLNYGYTF
TRBV2	NA	NA	TRBJ1-3	TGTGCCAGCAGTGTCAGGGATGAGTCAACGGGAAACACCATATATTTT	CASSVRDESTGNTIYF
TRBV4-1	TRBD2	once	TRBJ2-2	TGCGCCAGCAGCCAAGAACAAGAGGGACTAGCGAACACCGGGGAGCTGTTTTTT	CASSQEQEGLANTGELFF
TRBV7-3	NA	NA	TRBJ1-6	TGTGCCAGCAGCTTGGGACAATTTGTTTCACCCCTCCACTTT	CASSLGQFVSPLHF
TRBV28	NA	NA	TRBJ1-2	TGTGCCAGCAGCTATCGGGGGGGGCGCGAACTATATGGCTACACCTTC	CASSYRGGRELYGYTF
TRBV6-5	NA	NA	TRBJ1-5	TGTGCCAGCAGTCTTCTCGACAGCGACGGGCAGCCCCAGCATTTT	CASSLLDSDGQPQHF
TRBV10-3	NA	NA	TRBJ1-2	TGTGCCATCAGTGAGGGACGGGGTGGCATCTATGGCTACACCTTC	CAISEGRGGIYGYTF
TRBV6-1	NA	few	TRBJ1-2	TGTGCCAGCAGTGAAAACAGGCTCCGCTACACCTTC	CASSENRLRYTF
TRBV5-1	NA	NA	TRBJ1-5	TGCGCCAGCAGCGCCGGACACACCCCGGCTAGCAATCAGCCCCAGCATTTT	CASSAGHTPASNQPQHF
TRBV7-9	NA	NA	TRBJ1-1	TGTGCCCTTACTGGGGCAGGGCGCACTGAAGCTTTCTTT	CALTGAGRTEAFF
TRBV7-9	TRBD1	once	TRBJ2-7	TGTGCCAGCAGCTTAGGGACGGGACAGGGGAACGAGCAGTACTTC	CASSLGTGQGNEQYF
TRBV5-1	TRBD2	NA	TRBJ2-3	TGCGCCAGCAGCACCACTAGCGGGAGACCTGCCCGCACAGATACGCAGTATTTT	CASSTTSGRPARTDTQYF
TRBV27	TRBD2	NA	TRBJ2-7	TGTGCCAGCAGCCGTATTTATAGGGGGGGACTAGCGGGAGGGGAGCAGTACTTC	CASSRIYRGGLAGGEQYF
TRBV5-8	NA	NA	TRBJ2-5	TGTGCCAGCAGCTTCAAGGCAGGGCTCCAAGAGACCCAGTACTTC	CASSFKAGLQETQYF
TRBV30	NA	NA	TRBJ2-3	TGTGCCTGGAGGTCACGGCTTTTTAACGGAGGCACAGATACGCAGTATTTT	CAWRSRLFNGGTDTQYF
TRBV25-1	NA	few	TRBJ1-3	TGTGCCAGCAGGTCGGGGTACGGAAACACCATATATTTT	CASRSGYGNTIYF
TRBV3-1/TRBV3-2	TRBD1	NA	TRBJ1-2	TGTGCCAGCAGCCAAGTCCCAGGGGGCGATGGCTACACCTTC	CASSQVPGGDGYTF
TRBV11-2	TRBD1	NA	TRBJ1-5	TGTGCCAGCAGCTTAGGGACAGGTTATCAGCCCCAGCATTTT	CASSLGTGYQPQHF
TRBV7-9	TRBD1	NA	TRBJ1-6	TGTGCCAGCAGCGTCACAGGGGGGTTCTATAATTCACCCCTCCACTTT	CASSVTGGFYNSPLHF
TRBV6-1	NA	NA	TRBJ2-7	TGTGCCAGCAGTGTCCCCCTGGGGCAAGGATCCTACGAGCAGTACTTC	CASSVPLGQGSYEQYF
TRBV6-6	TRBD2	NA	TRBJ2-5	TGTGCCAGCGCCGGGACTAAAGAGACCCAGTACTTC	CASAGTKETQYF
TRBV9	NA	NA	TRBJ1-5	TGTGCCAGCAGCGTAGGCAGGGATGAGACTCAGCCCCAGCATTTT	CASSVGRDETQPQHF